The entry below describes one T cell receptor beta chain. Generated by immunoSEQ multiplex PCR, the TCRdb table keeps only in-frame clones and is missing some. The table records tens of thousands of clones, 90% of them present only once. This specimen belongs to a study of PD-L1 blockade in urothelial cancer. The overall study: Male sex and bladder-origin urothelial cancer were recorded for about 90% of the roughly 30 patients. Blood was tested 3 weeks (second dose) and 6 weeks into treatment.

The CDR3 loop spans 16 amino acids. Trimming removed 0 bases from V and 6 bases from J; junction bases left unmatched: 7. Germline CDR1 is LNHDA and CDR2 is SQIVND (reference sequence). Time point noted: pretreatment peripheral blood. Samples spanned pretreatment and treatment, with 1 to 8 time points per patient. This chain joins TRBV19 and TRBJ1-5; 8 nucleotides match TRBD1. This TCR was sampled from a man between 60 and 75 years old with urothelial cancer. Here the sequenced sample was PBMCs, taken around atezolizumab (anti-PD-L1) treatment. The CDR3 nucleotides read TGTGCCAGTAGTATAGACCCTCGGGACAGGAGTCAGCCCCAGCATTTT. Amino acids: CASSIDPRDRSQPQHF. Looking up the rest from reference TRBV19 and TRBJ1-5 gives the full variable domain: DGGITQSPKYLFRKEGQNVTLSCEQNLNHDAMYWYRQDPGQGLRLIYYSQIVNDFQKGDIAEGYSVSREKKESFPLTVTSAQKNPTAFYLCASSIDPRDRSQPQHFGDGTRLSIL.